Presented here are 16 T cell receptor beta chains from one specimen sequenced in a study of cytomegalovirus exposure and HLA in healthy donors. Primers included in the PCR were 60 Vbeta and 13 Jbeta primers. Sequencing used immunoSEQ multiplex PCR; TCRdb keeps in-frame clones, though not all of them. This sample's table has some 39,000 clones. Sample: PBMCs. The receptors were sampled from a man aged 30-40 years in good health and CMV-seronegative.

J is TRBJ2-7 and V is TRBV30; D may be TRBD1 (6 bases). The CDR3 sequence is 12 residues long. Germline lookup yields CDR1 GTSNPN and CDR2 SVGIG (reference sequence). V lost 6 bases to trimming and J lost 6 bases, with 15 bases between them. Here the CDR3 DNA reads TGTGCCTGTATCACAGGGCGGGTCGAGCAGTACTTC. Its protein product is CACITGRVEQYF.

The chain carries TRBV4-1 and TRBJ2-7, with TRBD1 matching over 7 bases. Looked up from germline, CDR1 is MGHRA and CDR2 is YSYEKL. J was trimmed by 0 bases and V by 4 bases; bases with no gene match: 6. The CDR3 is 15 residues long. The CDR3 reads CASSPGQISSYEQYF. The CDR3 DNA is TGCGCCAGCAGCCCGGGACAGATCAGCTCCTACGAGCAGTACTTC.

The chain links TRBV15 to TRBJ2-3; D perhaps matches TRBD1 (5 bases). The germline V and J ends were trimmed by 6 bases and 1 base, with 17 bases remaining between them. Germline loops: CDR1 LNHNV, CDR2 YYDKDF (reference sequence). This CDR3 is 16 amino acids long. In DNA form, the CDR3 reads TGTGCCACCAGACCGACAGTTCCGATGGGCACAGATACGCAGTATTTT. The encoded protein is CATRPTVPMGTDTQYF.

The chain is built from TRBV6-5 and TRBJ1-1; a weak D match, TRBD1 (6 bases). The CDR3 spans 15 residues. Germline V CDR1 and CDR2: MNHEY, SVGAGI. V was pared by 4 bases and J by 3 bases, with 15 bases between. This chain's CDR3 is CASSSTGTLDTEAFF. CDR3 nucleotides: TGTGCCAGCAGTTCCACCGGGACATTGGACACTGAAGCTTTCTTT.

The rearrangement joins TRBV4-3 to TRBJ2-4, with a possible D match to TRBD2 (6 bases). The germline V gene has CDR1 LGHNA and CDR2 YSLEER. CDR3 length: 16 residues. Trimming took 2 bases from V and 1 from J, leaving 12 bases between them. CDR3 coding DNA: TGCGCCAGCAGCCAAACGGGACTCCTCGCCAAAAACATTCAGTACTTC. Translated, it gives CASSQTGLLAKNIQYF.

The V and J genes are TRBV9 and TRBJ1-1; D unresolved. This CDR3 has 15 residues. Germline V lookup: CDR1 SGDLS, CDR2 YYNGEE. The V end lost 0 bases, the J end lost 0 bases, and 9 bases lay between the germline ends. The CDR3 protein is CASSVDGRVNTEAFF. CDR3 nucleotides: TGTGCCAGCAGCGTAGATGGTCGGGTGAACACTGAAGCTTTCTTT.

The V gene is TRBV9, the J gene TRBJ2-5; D is tentatively TRBD1 or TRBD2 (5 bases each). The end of the DNA is better explained by TRBJ2-7, so the J call may be wrong. The CDR3 length is 15 residues. CDR1 and CDR2 (germline): SGDLS, YYNGEE. The CDR3 bases are TGTGCCAGCAGCGCCTCCGGGACCCTGGACTACGAGCAGTACTTC. Residues: CASSASGTLDYEQYF.

CDR3 amino acids: CASSPSGTMNNEQFF. The CDR3, as DNA: TGTGCCAGCAGTCCATCGGGGACAATGAACAATGAGCAGTTCTTC. The rearrangement joins TRBV11-1 to TRBJ2-1; D perhaps matches TRBD1 (6 bases). Germline CDR1 is SGHAT and CDR2 is FQDESV (reference sequence). The CDR3 is 15 amino acids. Trimming stripped 6 bases from V and 5 bases from J, with 17 bases between.

The chain joins TRBV11-2 to TRBJ2-3; the match to TRBD1 covers 7 bases. After removal of 6 bases from V and 3 bases from J, the junction contained 9 bases not matched to a gene. Germline V lookup: CDR1 SGHAT, CDR2 FQNNGV. This CDR3 is 15 amino acids long. The CDR3 reads CASSYGQARTDTQYF. CDR3 nucleotides: TGTGCCAGCAGTTACGGACAGGCGAGGACAGATACGCAGTATTTT.

This chain links TRBV30 with TRBJ2-4; D not certain. V lost 0 bases, J lost 1 base, and 10 bases lay in between. Looked up from germline, CDR1 is GTSNPN and CDR2 is SVGIG (reference sequence). This CDR3 has 15 residues. The CDR3 is CAWSVPVGAKNIQYF. CDR3 sequence (DNA): TGTGCCTGGAGTGTACCGGTCGGGGCCAAAAACATTCAGTACTTC.

J is TRBJ1-2 and V is TRBV10-3; 9 bases map to TRBD1. With V trimmed by 7 bases and J by 5 bases, 8 bases remained unmatched. The CDR3 extends over 14 amino acids. Germline V gene lookup returns CDR1 ENHRY and CDR2 SYGVKD. CDR3 loop: CAITTGQGFYGYTF. The CDR3 region has the DNA TGTGCCATCACCACGGGACAGGGTTTTTATGGCTACACCTTC.

CDR3 loop: CASSLGQGVYNEQFF. CDR3 DNA: TGCGCCAGCAGCTTGGGCCAGGGGGTTTACAATGAGCAGTTCTTC. The genes are TRBV5-1 and TRBJ2-1, with TRBD1 matching over 7 bases. Germline CDR1 SGHRS, CDR2 YFSETQ. There are 15 residues in the CDR3. V dropped 0 bases and J dropped 4; count of bases not matched to a gene: 4.

The chain couples TRBV25-1 to TRBJ2-2; 10 nucleotides align to TRBD2. CDR3 size: 15 residues. V gave up 2 bases and J gave up 5 bases; unmatched junction bases: 2. Germline lookup yields CDR1 MGHDK and CDR2 SYGVNS. CDR3 region: CASSEGTSETGELFF. CDR3 nucleotides: TGTGCCAGCAGTGAAGGGACTAGCGAGACCGGGGAGCTGTTTTTT.

The gene calls are TRBV29-1 and TRBJ2-7; 11 bases fit TRBD2. This CDR3 is 12 amino acids long. V shed 5 bases, J shed 6 bases, and the junction held 3 bases outside the gene matches. Germline V gene lookup returns CDR1 SQVTM and CDR2 ANQGSEA. The DNA of the CDR3 is TGCAGCGTTACGGGACTAGCGGTCGAGCAGTACTTC. Encoded protein: CSVTGLAVEQYF.

The chain links TRBV25-1 to TRBJ2-7, with no clear D. Trimming took off 2 bases at V and 4 bases at J, with 12 bases between the two ends. The length of the CDR3 is 14 residues. CDR1 and CDR2 (germline): MGHDK, SYGVNS. The CDR3 here is CASSERSAHYEQYF. CDR3 bases: TGTGCCAGCAGTGAAAGGTCAGCGCATTACGAGCAGTACTTC.

The chain recombines TRBV6-6 with TRBJ2-3; no reliable D call. From germline, CDR1 is MNHNY and CDR2 SVGAGI (reference sequence). CDR3 length: 12 amino acids. Trimming took 3 bases from V and 4 from J, leaving 5 bases between them. CDR3 bases: TGTGCCAGCAGTTATCTAGCAGATACGCAGTATTTT. Protein sequence: CASSYLADTQYF.